This T cell receptor beta chain was profiled in a study of cytomegalovirus exposure and HLA in healthy donors. Study-level findings and limits: An analysis that was carried out later associated 15,000 to 20,000 TCR beta sequences with HLA alleles at 0.05 false discovery rate. TCR sequences were mostly rare, though some public TCRs occurred in many donors. CMV serostatus stood as the only immune exposure information on hand.

This CDR3 contains 16 residues. Trimming removed 3 bases from V and 4 bases from J; junction bases left unmatched: 8. From germline, CDR1 is PRHDT and CDR2 FYEKMQ (reference sequence). The PCR was carried out with 60 Vbeta primers and 13 Jbeta primers. The protocol was immunoSEQ multiplex PCR, while the TCRdb copy is restricted to in-frame clones and leaves out a portion. The data contain some 180,000 clones, 70% to 85% of them singletons. In the case of this clone: Its specificity is unknown.

The rearrangement uses TRBV13 and TRBJ2-3; 9 bases align to TRBD2. The origin of this receptor is a girl between 2 and 10 years old in good health and CMV-seropositive. Specimen: PBMCs. CDR3 bases: TGTGCCAGCAGCTTCTTACTAGCGGGTACCCCAGATACGCAGTATTTT. It is translated as CASSFLLAGTPDTQYF.